This is a list of T cell receptor beta chains from one sample in a study of control samples from healthy donors and cancer patients. Only in-frame clones appear in the TCRdb table, and some are missing; sequencing was by immunoSEQ multiplex PCR. The table lists about 140,000 clones, roughly nine tenths of them singletons. Sequencing used blood. These receptors were obtained from a man aged 18 to 35 in good health. Both conserved end residues are part of each CDR3. Fields, in order: CDR3 DNA, CDR3 protein, D gene, clone size, J gene, V gene. A D gene is named only where the DNA matches it firmly. Expanded clones are given a class, and other clones once, few, many or no size at all.

DNA: TGCGCCAGCGGAGCGGCATACTACAATGAGCAGTTCTTC; CDR3: CASGAAYYNEQFF; D: NA; size: NA; J: TRBJ2-1; V: TRBV4-1
DNA: TGCGCCAGCAGCTTGGCTACAGGGGACACCGGGGAGCTGTTTTTT; CDR3: CASSLATGDTGELFF; D: TRBD1; size: NA; J: TRBJ2-2; V: TRBV5-1
DNA: TGTGCCAGCAGCCTAGGACCCCGAATCGGGCGCAATCAGCCCCAGCATTTT; CDR3: CASSLGPRIGRNQPQHF; D: NA; size: NA; J: TRBJ1-5; V: TRBV5-4
DNA: TGTGCCAGCAGCGCCCGAGACAGGGGGTCAGGCTCCTACAATGAGCAGTTCTTC; CDR3: CASSARDRGSGSYNEQFF; D: TRBD1; size: NA; J: TRBJ2-1; V: TRBV9
DNA: TGTGCCTGGAGTGTGGCCGGGACAGGGATTTCACCCCTCCACTTT; CDR3: CAWSVAGTGISPLHF; D: TRBD1; size: NA; J: TRBJ1-6; V: TRBV30
DNA: TGCGCCAGCAGCTTCTCCGGACAGAGCTACAATGAGCAGTTCTTC; CDR3: CASSFSGQSYNEQFF; D: NA; size: NA; J: TRBJ2-1; V: TRBV5-1
DNA: TGTGCCAGCAGGGATGGGCAGGGGACCTTTGGGTCACCCCTCCACTTT; CDR3: CASRDGQGTFGSPLHF; D: NA; size: NA; J: TRBJ1-6; V: TRBV2
DNA: TGTGCCAGCAGTCCCGGACTACCTGCCAACGTCCTGACTTTC; CDR3: CASSPGLPANVLTF; D: NA; size: NA; J: TRBJ2-6; V: TRBV27
DNA: TGTGCCAGCTCACCACCCACAGGGGAGAAGTTTACTAATGAAAAACTGTTTTTT; CDR3: CASSPPTGEKFTNEKLFF; D: TRBD1; size: NA; J: TRBJ1-4; V: TRBV18
DNA: TGTGCCAGCAGCTTTTATGAAAACCACTATGGCTACACCTTC; CDR3: CASSFYENHYGYTF; D: NA; size: NA; J: TRBJ1-2; V: TRBV5-5
DNA: TGTGCCACCAGTGAAGGGGGCGACGAGACCCAGTACTTC; CDR3: CATSEGGDETQYF; D: TRBD1; size: NA; J: TRBJ2-5; V: TRBV24-1
DNA: TGTGCCAGCCTCAGGGACTCTGGGGCCAACGTCCTGACTTTC; CDR3: CASLRDSGANVLTF; D: NA; size: once; J: TRBJ2-6; V: TRBV5-4
DNA: TGTGCCAGCTCACTACCGGACAGGGTTAACTATGGCTACACCTTC; CDR3: CASSLPDRVNYGYTF; D: TRBD1; size: NA; J: TRBJ1-2; V: TRBV18
DNA: TGTGCCAGCAGCCAAGACATACCCTCCTATAATTCACCCCTCCACTTT; CDR3: CASSQDIPSYNSPLHF; D: NA; size: NA; J: TRBJ1-6; V: TRBV14
DNA: TGTGCCAGCAGCTTTATGGGGAGCTACAATGAGCAGTTCTTC; CDR3: CASSFMGSYNEQFF; D: NA; size: NA; J: TRBJ2-1; V: TRBV7-2
DNA: TGTGCCAGCAAGTCAGGGGGCGCAGATACGCAGTATTTT; CDR3: CASKSGGADTQYF; D: TRBD1; size: NA; J: TRBJ2-3; V: TRBV6-5
DNA: TGTGTCAGAAGCCCCCGGGACAACGGAAAACTGTTTTTT; CDR3: CVRSPRDNGKLFF; D: NA; size: NA; J: TRBJ1-4; V: TRBV7-5
DNA: TGTGCCAGCAGTGGACGGGGAGCGGGGGGGCCAGGAGAGCTGTTTTTT; CDR3: CASSGRGAGGPGELFF; D: TRBD2; size: NA; J: TRBJ2-2; V: TRBV6-2/TRBV6-3
DNA: TGTGCCAGCAGCCAAGAGAGGTTGTCGGAGCGGGGGAGCTCCTACGAGCAGTACTTC; CDR3: CASSQERLSERGSSYEQYF; D: TRBD2; size: NA; J: TRBJ2-7; V: TRBV4-2
DNA: TGCGCCAGCAGCCTACCAGGACAGGGGGCATTCAGCTACGAGCAGTACTTC; CDR3: CASSLPGQGAFSYEQYF; D: TRBD1; size: NA; J: TRBJ2-7; V: TRBV5-1
DNA: TGTGCCATCAGTGAAACGGGACAGGCTAGCACAGATACGCAGTATTTT; CDR3: CAISETGQASTDTQYF; D: TRBD1; size: NA; J: TRBJ2-3; V: TRBV10-3
DNA: TGTGCCAGCTCACCATTTTCAGGGGCCCTCAATCAGCCCCAGCATTTT; CDR3: CASSPFSGALNQPQHF; D: NA; size: NA; J: TRBJ1-5; V: TRBV18
DNA: TGTGCCAGCAGTGAAGTGTGGAACGGGGAGCTGTTTTTT; CDR3: CASSEVWNGELFF; D: NA; size: NA; J: TRBJ2-2; V: TRBV6-1
DNA: TGTGCCAGCAGCCAACCCTGGGACCCGAGGACTGAAGCTTTCTTT; CDR3: CASSQPWDPRTEAFF; D: NA; size: NA; J: TRBJ1-1; V: TRBV4-2
DNA: TGTGCCAGCTCGACAGGGTCGGGCTACACCTTC; CDR3: CASSTGSGYTF; D: TRBD1; size: NA; J: TRBJ1-2; V: TRBV28
DNA: TGTGCCAGCAGCCCCTCGGGAAACACCATATATTTT; CDR3: CASSPSGNTIYF; D: NA; size: NA; J: TRBJ1-3; V: TRBV2
DNA: TGCGCCAGCAGCCCCGGGACGGGGAGCTCTGGAAACACCATATATTTT; CDR3: CASSPGTGSSGNTIYF; D: NA; size: NA; J: TRBJ1-3; V: TRBV5-1
DNA: TGTGCCAGCAGCTTTTTCCCCGTGGACAATGAGCAGTTCTTC; CDR3: CASSFFPVDNEQFF; D: NA; size: NA; J: TRBJ2-1; V: TRBV5-4
DNA: TGTGCCAGCAGTTTAGTCCCAGAGGAAAACTCACCCCTCCACTTT; CDR3: CASSLVPEENSPLHF; D: NA; size: NA; J: TRBJ1-6; V: TRBV28
DNA: TGTGCCAGCAGCTTCTTGGACAGGGGGCTCACTGAAGCTTTCTTT; CDR3: CASSFLDRGLTEAFF; D: TRBD1; size: NA; J: TRBJ1-1; V: TRBV7-8
DNA: TGCAGCGCCTGGAGGGGAGAACCCCGAGAAGCTTTCTTT; CDR3: CSAWRGEPREAFF; D: NA; size: NA; J: TRBJ1-1; V: TRBV29-1
DNA: TGTGCCAGCAGCTCCGTCGACAGGGTAACTGAAGCTTTCTTT; CDR3: CASSSVDRVTEAFF; D: TRBD1; size: NA; J: TRBJ1-1; V: TRBV7-2
DNA: TGTGCCACCAGTGATGGGGGAGGTGTGAACACCGGGGAGCTGTTTTTT; CDR3: CATSDGGGVNTGELFF; D: NA; size: NA; J: TRBJ2-2; V: TRBV24-1
DNA: TGTGCCAGCAGCTGGAGGGACGGAACCTACGAGCAGTACTTC; CDR3: CASSWRDGTYEQYF; D: NA; size: NA; J: TRBJ2-7; V: TRBV5-4
DNA: TGTGCCAGTAGTATCGGTCCCCATCAGCCCCAGCATTTT; CDR3: CASSIGPHQPQHF; D: NA; size: few; J: TRBJ1-5; V: TRBV19
DNA: TGTGCCTGGAGTGCCGGGGTTGATGAAAAACTGTTTTTT; CDR3: CAWSAGVDEKLFF; D: NA; size: NA; J: TRBJ1-4; V: TRBV30
DNA: TGTGCCAGCAACCGGGGGACTCCTGAGCAGTTCTTC; CDR3: CASNRGTPEQFF; D: NA; size: NA; J: TRBJ2-1; V: TRBV12-3/TRBV12-4
DNA: TGTGCCAGCAGCGTAGCTTGGGGGCAAAACACCGGGGAGCTGTTTTTT; CDR3: CASSVAWGQNTGELFF; D: NA; size: NA; J: TRBJ2-2; V: TRBV9
DNA: TGTGCCAGTAGTATGGGGATGTGGGACAGGGGAGCTCAGCCCCAGCATTTT; CDR3: CASSMGMWDRGAQPQHF; D: TRBD1; size: NA; J: TRBJ1-5; V: TRBV19
DNA: TGCGCCAGCAGCCAATCTTCACTTCGGGGTGCTGAAGCTTTCTTT; CDR3: CASSQSSLRGAEAFF; D: NA; size: NA; J: TRBJ1-1; V: TRBV4-1
DNA: TGTGCCAGCAGCAAGACTAGCGGGAGCTCCTACGAGCAGTACTTC; CDR3: CASSKTSGSSYEQYF; D: TRBD2; size: NA; J: TRBJ2-7; V: TRBV7-8
DNA: TGTGCCATCAGTGAGTCGCAACTCGGAGGAGGCTACACCTTC; CDR3: CAISESQLGGGYTF; D: NA; size: NA; J: TRBJ1-2; V: TRBV10-3
DNA: TGTGCCAGCAGAAAGGACCTCACTGCTTTCTTT; CDR3: CASRKDLTAFF; D: NA; size: NA; J: TRBJ1-1; V: TRBV14
DNA: TGTGCCAGCAGCCAAGATCGGGCGGGAACAAGCGAGCAGTTCTTC; CDR3: CASSQDRAGTSEQFF; D: NA; size: NA; J: TRBJ2-1; V: TRBV3-1/TRBV3-2
DNA: TGTGCCAGTAGTATGTCAGGGGCTCACACTGAAGCTTTCTTT; CDR3: CASSMSGAHTEAFF; D: NA; size: NA; J: TRBJ1-1; V: TRBV19
DNA: TGTGCCAGCAGCTTGCCCTCAGGTGTGAACACTGAAGCTTTCTTT; CDR3: CASSLPSGVNTEAFF; D: NA; size: NA; J: TRBJ1-1; V: TRBV5-6
DNA: TGTGCCAGTAGTATAGACCTCCGACAGACCTATAATTCACCCCTCCACTTT; CDR3: CASSIDLRQTYNSPLHF; D: NA; size: NA; J: TRBJ1-6; V: TRBV19
DNA: TGTGCCAGCAGCCATCTTGGGGAGAGGGAAAAACTGTTTTTT; CDR3: CASSHLGEREKLFF; D: NA; size: NA; J: TRBJ1-4; V: TRBV14
DNA: TGTGCCAGCAGCCCGGGACAGGGGGCAGGTCTAGCTGAAGCTTTCTTT; CDR3: CASSPGQGAGLAEAFF; D: TRBD1; size: NA; J: TRBJ1-1; V: TRBV5-6
DNA: TGTGCCAGCAGTCTAAAGGTCGGGAAGGGAAAAGAGACCCAGTACTTC; CDR3: CASSLKVGKGKETQYF; D: NA; size: NA; J: TRBJ2-5; V: TRBV6-2/TRBV6-3
DNA: TGTGCCAGCAGAACGGACAGGGGTCCTAACTATGGCTACACCTTC; CDR3: CASRTDRGPNYGYTF; D: TRBD1; size: NA; J: TRBJ1-2; V: TRBV2